Listed below are T cell receptor beta chains from one sample, sequenced in a study of blood T cell repertoires in COVID-19. The repertoire was sequenced with immunoSEQ multiplex PCR; TCRdb's copy has only in-frame clones and lacks some. The table lists more than 200,000 clones, around 90% of them singletons. Input material: peripheral blood. These TCRs come from an older woman with COVID-19, enrolled during active disease. The CDR3 runs from the conserved cysteine through the conserved F or W. The D gene is left open where the match is weak. Size tells how often a clone was seen (once, few, many) or the class of an expanded clone, and some rows leave it out.

v_gene: TRBV4-1
d_gene: NA
j_gene: TRBJ1-1
abundance: NA
CDR3aa: CASSREYRDTEAFF
CDR3nt: TGCGCCAGCAGCCGAGAGTACAGGGACACTGAAGCTTTCTTT

v_gene: TRBV7-2
d_gene: TRBD1
j_gene: TRBJ2-2
abundance: NA
CDR3aa: CASSLAPWTGANTGELFF
CDR3nt: TGTGCCAGCAGCTTAGCGCCTTGGACAGGGGCGAACACCGGGGAGCTGTTTTTT

v_gene: TRBV18
d_gene: TRBD2
j_gene: TRBJ2-2
abundance: NA
CDR3aa: CASSRSGLAANTGELFF
CDR3nt: TGTGCCAGCTCTCGATCGGGACTAGCGGCGAACACCGGGGAGCTGTTTTTT

v_gene: TRBV6-6
d_gene: NA
j_gene: TRBJ2-7
abundance: NA
CDR3aa: CASSLRESSYEQYF
CDR3nt: TGTGCCAGCAGTTTAAGGGAGTCCTCCTACGAGCAGTACTTC

v_gene: TRBV28
d_gene: TRBD1
j_gene: TRBJ1-2
abundance: NA
CDR3aa: CASLDRGAAGYTF
CDR3nt: TGTGCCAGCCTTGACAGGGGCGCCGCTGGCTACACCTTC

v_gene: TRBV6-5
d_gene: TRBD1
j_gene: TRBJ1-1
abundance: NA
CDR3aa: CASSYAGGTTEAFF
CDR3nt: TGTGCCAGCAGTTACGCAGGGGGAACCACTGAAGCTTTCTTT

v_gene: TRBV5-1
d_gene: NA
j_gene: TRBJ2-3
abundance: NA
CDR3aa: CASSSPGLSTDTQYF
CDR3nt: TGCGCCAGCAGCTCCCCGGGACTGAGCACAGATACGCAGTATTTT

v_gene: TRBV7-2
d_gene: NA
j_gene: TRBJ2-2
abundance: NA
CDR3aa: CASRPGVPTGELFF
CDR3nt: TGTGCCAGCAGACCCGGGGTGCCCACCGGGGAGCTGTTTTTT

v_gene: TRBV5-6
d_gene: TRBD1
j_gene: TRBJ1-2
abundance: NA
CDR3aa: CASRDRGGYTF
CDR3nt: TGTGCCAGCCGGGACAGAGGAGGCTACACCTTC

v_gene: TRBV6-2/TRBV6-3
d_gene: NA
j_gene: TRBJ2-3
abundance: NA
CDR3aa: CASSYLWQDTQYF
CDR3nt: TGTGCCAGCAGTTACCTGTGGCAGGATACGCAGTATTTT

v_gene: TRBV3-1/TRBV3-2
d_gene: NA
j_gene: TRBJ1-1
abundance: NA
CDR3aa: CASRRDTEAFF
CDR3nt: TGTGCCAGCAGGCGTGACACTGAAGCTTTCTTT

v_gene: TRBV10-3
d_gene: TRBD2
j_gene: TRBJ2-1
abundance: NA
CDR3aa: CAISKTSGANNEQFF
CDR3nt: TGTGCCATCAGTAAGACTAGCGGGGCCAACAATGAGCAGTTCTTC

v_gene: TRBV19
d_gene: TRBD1
j_gene: TRBJ1-1
abundance: NA
CDR3aa: CASTGDRGGTEAFF
CDR3nt: TGTGCCAGTACGGGGGACAGGGGAGGAACTGAAGCTTTCTTT

v_gene: TRBV30
d_gene: NA
j_gene: TRBJ2-7
abundance: NA
CDR3aa: CAWSDQGPYEQYF
CDR3nt: TGTGCCTGGAGTGATCAGGGCCCCTACGAGCAGTACTTC

v_gene: TRBV2
d_gene: TRBD1
j_gene: TRBJ2-1
abundance: NA
CDR3aa: CASRKPGQGNEQFF
CDR3nt: TGTGCCAGCAGGAAACCGGGACAGGGTAATGAGCAGTTCTTC

v_gene: TRBV9
d_gene: NA
j_gene: TRBJ2-1
abundance: NA
CDR3aa: CASSVSASSYNEQFF
CDR3nt: TGTGCCAGCAGCGTATCGGCTAGCTCCTACAATGAGCAGTTCTTC

v_gene: TRBV5-5
d_gene: NA
j_gene: TRBJ1-6
abundance: NA
CDR3aa: CASSQGIYSPLHF
CDR3nt: TGTGCCAGCAGCCAGGGGATATATTCACCCCTCCACTTT

v_gene: TRBV6-5
d_gene: TRBD1
j_gene: TRBJ2-2
abundance: once
CDR3aa: CASSTLRGQGELFF
CDR3nt: TGTGCCAGCAGTACCCTCAGGGGGCAGGGGGAGCTGTTTTTT

v_gene: TRBV6-2/TRBV6-3
d_gene: NA
j_gene: TRBJ2-7
abundance: NA
CDR3aa: CASSYGHWYEQYF
CDR3nt: TGTGCCAGCAGTTACGGACACTGGTACGAGCAGTACTTC

v_gene: TRBV28
d_gene: TRBD2
j_gene: TRBJ2-3
abundance: NA
CDR3aa: CASRGTREDTQYF
CDR3nt: TGTGCCAGCAGGGGGACTAGGGAAGATACGCAGTATTTT

v_gene: TRBV19
d_gene: TRBD2
j_gene: TRBJ2-7
abundance: NA
CDR3aa: CASSIDPSGSGEQYF
CDR3nt: TGTGCCAGTAGTATAGACCCTAGCGGGAGTGGTGAGCAGTACTTC

v_gene: TRBV29-1
d_gene: NA
j_gene: TRBJ2-1
abundance: NA
CDR3aa: CSVRLGGLSYNEQFF
CDR3nt: TGCAGCGTCCGTCTGGGAGGCCTCTCCTACAATGAGCAGTTCTTC

v_gene: TRBV7-2
d_gene: NA
j_gene: TRBJ2-5
abundance: NA
CDR3aa: CASSPEVALLQETQYF
CDR3nt: TGTGCCAGCAGCCCGGAAGTAGCCCTACTTCAAGAGACCCAGTACTTC

v_gene: TRBV2
d_gene: NA
j_gene: TRBJ1-4
abundance: NA
CDR3aa: CASSEGSGPNEKLFF
CDR3nt: TGTGCCAGCAGTGAAGGTTCTGGGCCTAATGAAAAACTGTTTTTT

v_gene: TRBV7-8
d_gene: TRBD2
j_gene: TRBJ2-7
abundance: NA
CDR3aa: CASSLGPRGLAGGSEQYF
CDR3nt: TGTGCCAGCAGCTTAGGACCTCGGGGACTAGCGGGAGGGTCCGAGCAGTACTTC

v_gene: TRBV10-3
d_gene: TRBD1
j_gene: TRBJ1-5
abundance: NA
CDR3aa: CATERDRGSQPQHF
CDR3nt: TGTGCCACCGAAAGGGACAGGGGGAGTCAGCCCCAGCATTTT

v_gene: TRBV29-1
d_gene: NA
j_gene: TRBJ2-5
abundance: NA
CDR3aa: CSVDGARETQYF
CDR3nt: TGCAGCGTTGATGGGGCCAGGGAGACCCAGTACTTC

v_gene: TRBV11-2
d_gene: TRBD1
j_gene: TRBJ2-4
abundance: NA
CDR3aa: CASSFQTGGYGILDIQYF
CDR3nt: TGTGCCAGCAGCTTCCAGACAGGGGGGTACGGTATTTTAGACATTCAGTACTTC

v_gene: TRBV5-1
d_gene: TRBD2
j_gene: TRBJ2-2
abundance: NA
CDR3aa: CASSLETSGGELFF
CDR3nt: TGCGCCAGCAGCTTGGAGACTAGCGGCGGGGAGCTGTTTTTT

v_gene: TRBV7-9
d_gene: NA
j_gene: TRBJ2-1
abundance: NA
CDR3aa: CASSTTPGGRGYNEQFF
CDR3nt: TGTGCCAGCAGTACGACCCCAGGCGGTAGGGGCTACAATGAGCAGTTCTTC

v_gene: TRBV24-1
d_gene: TRBD2
j_gene: TRBJ2-2
abundance: NA
CDR3aa: CATSDPGRGGRAGGELFF
CDR3nt: TGTGCCACCAGTGATCCTGGGAGAGGCGGGAGGGCCGGCGGGGAGCTGTTTTTT

v_gene: TRBV4-3
d_gene: TRBD2
j_gene: TRBJ2-2
abundance: NA
CDR3aa: CASSQVAGETGELFF
CDR3nt: TGCGCCAGCAGCCAAGTTGCGGGAGAAACCGGGGAGCTGTTTTTT

v_gene: TRBV29-1
d_gene: NA
j_gene: TRBJ2-5
abundance: NA
CDR3aa: CSVFRSSRETQYF
CDR3nt: TGCAGCGTCTTTCGGTCGAGTCGAGAGACCCAGTACTTC

v_gene: TRBV7-6
d_gene: TRBD2
j_gene: TRBJ2-1
abundance: NA
CDR3aa: CASSLERLAGVRGGGEQFF
CDR3nt: TGTGCCAGCAGCTTAGAGCGACTAGCGGGAGTGAGAGGGGGGGGTGAGCAGTTCTTC

v_gene: TRBV15
d_gene: TRBD1
j_gene: TRBJ2-7
abundance: NA
CDR3aa: CATSSNLGQGYEQYF
CDR3nt: TGTGCCACCAGCAGCAATTTGGGACAGGGATACGAGCAGTACTTC

v_gene: TRBV19
d_gene: TRBD2
j_gene: TRBJ2-3
abundance: NA
CDR3aa: CASSTGLAGSTDTQYF
CDR3nt: TGTGCCAGTAGCACGGGACTAGCGGGTAGCACAGATACGCAGTATTTT

v_gene: TRBV6-5
d_gene: TRBD1
j_gene: TRBJ1-5
abundance: NA
CDR3aa: CATRQTGTYGQPQHF
CDR3nt: TGTGCCACCCGACAGACAGGGACCTATGGTCAGCCCCAGCATTTT

v_gene: TRBV5-4
d_gene: TRBD2
j_gene: TRBJ2-1
abundance: NA
CDR3aa: CASTRRTSGHYNEQFF
CDR3nt: TGTGCCAGCACCCGGAGGACTAGCGGACACTACAATGAGCAGTTCTTC

v_gene: TRBV11-2
d_gene: TRBD2
j_gene: TRBJ2-1
abundance: NA
CDR3aa: CASSPWGGNEQFF
CDR3nt: TGTGCCAGCAGCCCCTGGGGGGGCAATGAGCAGTTCTTC

v_gene: TRBV30
d_gene: NA
j_gene: TRBJ1-2
abundance: NA
CDR3aa: CACRENGYTF
CDR3nt: TGTGCCTGTAGAGAGAATGGCTACACCTTC

v_gene: TRBV10-1
d_gene: TRBD2
j_gene: TRBJ2-3
abundance: NA
CDR3aa: CASSDSSGSGRDTQYF
CDR3nt: TGCGCCAGCAGTGACTCTAGCGGGAGTGGTAGAGATACGCAGTATTTT

v_gene: TRBV3-1/TRBV3-2
d_gene: TRBD1
j_gene: TRBJ1-2
abundance: NA
CDR3aa: CASSQKGQGHGYTF
CDR3nt: TGTGCCAGCAGCCAAAAGGGACAGGGGCATGGCTACACCTTC

v_gene: TRBV5-6
d_gene: TRBD2
j_gene: TRBJ2-3
abundance: NA
CDR3aa: CASSLVLAVSTDTQYF
CDR3nt: TGTGCCAGCAGCTTGGTGCTAGCGGTCAGCACAGATACGCAGTATTTT

v_gene: TRBV4-3
d_gene: NA
j_gene: TRBJ1-1
abundance: NA
CDR3aa: CASSQAGRGRAFF
CDR3nt: TGCGCCAGCAGCCAAGCCGGCAGGGGCCGAGCTTTCTTT

v_gene: TRBV7-3
d_gene: TRBD1
j_gene: TRBJ2-3
abundance: NA
CDR3aa: CASSQTEPGQEPLSTDTQYF
CDR3nt: TGTGCCAGCAGCCAAACGGAGCCGGGACAGGAGCCACTAAGCACAGATACGCAGTATTTT

v_gene: TRBV28
d_gene: TRBD2
j_gene: TRBJ2-1
abundance: few
CDR3aa: CASSLHTGGLAGTNEQFF
CDR3nt: TGTGCCAGCAGTTTACATACAGGGGGACTAGCGGGAACCAATGAGCAGTTCTTC

v_gene: TRBV5-8
d_gene: NA
j_gene: TRBJ1-6
abundance: NA
CDR3aa: CASSLGPLEINRSPLHF
CDR3nt: TGTGCCAGCAGCTTGGGGCCCCTAGAAATAAATCGTTCACCCCTCCACTTT

v_gene: TRBV5-6
d_gene: TRBD2
j_gene: TRBJ2-5
abundance: NA
CDR3aa: CASSLASAGGETQYF
CDR3nt: TGTGCCAGCAGCTTGGCTTCAGCGGGAGGGGAGACCCAGTACTTC

v_gene: TRBV7-9
d_gene: NA
j_gene: TRBJ1-2
abundance: few
CDR3aa: CASSLGDYYGYTF
CDR3nt: TGTGCCAGCAGCTTGGGAGACTATTATGGCTACACCTTC

v_gene: TRBV5-5
d_gene: TRBD2
j_gene: TRBJ2-1
abundance: NA
CDR3aa: CASSPTSGGIYNEQFF
CDR3nt: TGTGCCAGCAGCCCAACTAGCGGGGGAATCTACAATGAGCAGTTCTTC

v_gene: TRBV18
d_gene: NA
j_gene: TRBJ1-1
abundance: once
CDR3aa: CASSPTESNQGAFF
CDR3nt: TGTGCCAGCTCACCAACAGAATCCAATCAAGGAGCTTTCTTT

v_gene: TRBV5-6
d_gene: TRBD1
j_gene: TRBJ1-1
abundance: once
CDR3aa: CASSWRQGTTEAFF
CDR3nt: TGTGCCAGCAGCTGGAGACAGGGCACCACTGAAGCTTTCTTT

v_gene: TRBV9
d_gene: TRBD2
j_gene: TRBJ2-3
abundance: NA
CDR3aa: CASSGASGRITDTQYF
CDR3nt: TGTGCCAGCAGCGGCGCTAGCGGGAGGATCACAGATACGCAGTATTTT

v_gene: TRBV11-2
d_gene: TRBD1
j_gene: TRBJ1-2
abundance: NA
CDR3aa: CASSTEDRGNYGYTF
CDR3nt: TGTGCCAGCAGCACCGAGGACAGGGGAAACTATGGCTACACCTTC